The rows below give T cell receptor beta chains drawn from one sample of a study of OX40 agonist ivuxolimab in advanced cancers. Assay: immunoSEQ multiplex PCR; the TCRdb copy retains only in-frame clones and omits some. Of approximately 89,000 clones in the sample, roughly 87% are singletons; the top ten hold 0.5%. The sample was CD4+ or CD8+ T cells sorted from blood, taken in a trial of the OX40 agonist ivuxolimab. Receptors originate from an adult with an advanced solid tumor such as melanoma, head and neck, liver or kidney cancer. Each CDR3 is given with its conserved first and last residue. The order of the fields is V gene, D gene, clone size, J gene, CDR3 protein, CDR3 DNA. D genes are given only for firm matches. For some rows the clone size is stated as once, few or many, or as a class when expanded; others skip it.

V gene: TRBV5-1; D gene: NA; clone size: NA; J gene: TRBJ1-2; CDR3 protein: CASSRDRNYGYTF; CDR3 DNA: TGCGCCAGCAGCCGCGACCGGAATTATGGCTACACCTTC
V gene: TRBV5-6; D gene: NA; clone size: NA; J gene: TRBJ1-5; CDR3 protein: CASSPGVSNQPQHF; CDR3 DNA: TGTGCCAGCAGCCCAGGGGTCAGCAATCAGCCCCAGCATTTT
V gene: TRBV7-3; D gene: NA; clone size: NA; J gene: TRBJ1-1; CDR3 protein: CASSYGTDTEAFF; CDR3 DNA: TGTGCCAGCAGCTATGGGACCGACACTGAAGCTTTCTTT
V gene: TRBV6-5; D gene: TRBD1; clone size: NA; J gene: TRBJ1-4; CDR3 protein: CASRIRDRVNEKLFF; CDR3 DNA: TGTGCCAGCAGGATAAGGGACAGGGTAAATGAAAAACTGTTTTTT
V gene: TRBV14; D gene: NA; clone size: NA; J gene: TRBJ2-1; CDR3 protein: CASSRPRRDTYNEQFF; CDR3 DNA: TGTGCCAGCAGCCGTCCCCGGCGGGACACCTACAATGAGCAGTTCTTC
V gene: TRBV18; D gene: TRBD1; clone size: NA; J gene: TRBJ1-2; CDR3 protein: CASSPRIGQGYGYTF; CDR3 DNA: TGTGCCAGCTCACCACGAATTGGACAGGGTTATGGCTACACCTTC
V gene: TRBV4-3; D gene: TRBD1; clone size: NA; J gene: TRBJ1-2; CDR3 protein: CASSPNRQGSYGYTF; CDR3 DNA: TGCGCCAGCAGCCCAAATAGACAGGGCTCCTATGGCTACACCTTC
V gene: TRBV5-4; D gene: NA; clone size: NA; J gene: TRBJ2-3; CDR3 protein: CASSLASVSTDTQYF; CDR3 DNA: TGTGCCAGCAGCTTGGCCTCGGTGAGCACAGATACGCAGTATTTT
V gene: TRBV5-6; D gene: TRBD1; clone size: NA; J gene: TRBJ2-7; CDR3 protein: CASSFGSTGDHEQYF; CDR3 DNA: TGTGCCAGCAGCTTTGGGTCCACAGGGGACCACGAGCAGTACTTC
V gene: TRBV4-3; D gene: TRBD2; clone size: NA; J gene: TRBJ2-2; CDR3 protein: CASSQLAGDQNTGELFF; CDR3 DNA: TGCGCCAGCAGCCAGCTAGCGGGGGACCAGAACACCGGGGAGCTGTTTTTT
V gene: TRBV6-6; D gene: NA; clone size: few; J gene: TRBJ1-2; CDR3 protein: CASSSPHGSYGYTF; CDR3 DNA: TGTGCCAGCAGTTCCCCGCACGGTTCCTATGGCTACACCTTC
V gene: TRBV7-2; D gene: NA; clone size: NA; J gene: TRBJ2-5; CDR3 protein: CASSFLETQYF; CDR3 DNA: TGTGCCAGCAGCTTCTTAGAGACCCAGTACTTC
V gene: TRBV2; D gene: NA; clone size: NA; J gene: TRBJ1-6; CDR3 protein: CATRGENNSPLHF; CDR3 DNA: TGTGCCACCCGGGGGGAAAATAATTCACCCCTCCACTTT
V gene: TRBV9; D gene: TRBD2; clone size: NA; J gene: TRBJ2-2; CDR3 protein: CASSFGTSGGSGAGELFF; CDR3 DNA: TGTGCCAGCAGCTTTGGGACTAGCGGGGGCTCGGGAGCCGGGGAGCTGTTTTTT
V gene: TRBV6-4; D gene: NA; clone size: NA; J gene: TRBJ2-1; CDR3 protein: CASTPESGGEQFF; CDR3 DNA: TGTGCCAGCACTCCAGAGAGTGGGGGGGAGCAGTTCTTC
V gene: TRBV6-1; D gene: NA; clone size: NA; J gene: TRBJ2-2; CDR3 protein: CASVNWGGGGELFF; CDR3 DNA: TGTGCCAGCGTCAACTGGGGGGGCGGCGGGGAGCTGTTTTTT
V gene: TRBV7-8; D gene: NA; clone size: NA; J gene: TRBJ2-3; CDR3 protein: CASSPQLSDTQYF; CDR3 DNA: TGTGCCAGCAGCCCCCAATTGTCAGATACGCAGTATTTT
V gene: TRBV18; D gene: TRBD2; clone size: NA; J gene: TRBJ2-1; CDR3 protein: CASSRYSGGEDEQFF; CDR3 DNA: TGTGCCAGCTCACGGTATAGCGGGGGGGAAGATGAGCAGTTCTTC
V gene: TRBV7-8; D gene: NA; clone size: NA; J gene: TRBJ1-1; CDR3 protein: CASSLAAPNTEAFF; CDR3 DNA: TGTGCCAGCAGCTTAGCGGCACCGAACACTGAAGCTTTCTTT
V gene: TRBV7-2; D gene: NA; clone size: NA; J gene: TRBJ2-1; CDR3 protein: CASSPYNEQFF; CDR3 DNA: TGTGCCAGCAGCCCATACAATGAGCAGTTCTTC
V gene: TRBV19; D gene: NA; clone size: NA; J gene: TRBJ2-2; CDR3 protein: CASSTLGGPWNTGELFF; CDR3 DNA: TGTGCCAGTAGTACCCTCGGGGGGCCCTGGAACACCGGGGAGCTGTTTTTT
V gene: TRBV18; D gene: TRBD1; clone size: NA; J gene: TRBJ1-2; CDR3 protein: CASSPTPTGAGYTF; CDR3 DNA: TGTGCCAGCTCACCTACGCCGACAGGGGCCGGCTACACCTTC
V gene: TRBV14; D gene: TRBD1; clone size: NA; J gene: TRBJ2-2; CDR3 protein: CASSQLDRATGELFF; CDR3 DNA: TGTGCCAGCAGCCAACTGGACAGGGCGACCGGGGAGCTGTTTTTT
V gene: TRBV7-2; D gene: NA; clone size: NA; J gene: TRBJ1-4; CDR3 protein: CASSLFLRATNEKLFF; CDR3 DNA: TGTGCCAGCAGCTTATTCTTGCGTGCAACTAATGAAAAACTGTTTTTT
V gene: TRBV7-9; D gene: NA; clone size: NA; J gene: TRBJ2-4; CDR3 protein: CASSLVSNLAKNIQYF; CDR3 DNA: TGTGCCAGCAGCTTAGTCTCCAACCTAGCCAAAAACATTCAGTACTTC
V gene: TRBV6-1; D gene: NA; clone size: once; J gene: TRBJ1-2; CDR3 protein: CASSGGDGYTF; CDR3 DNA: TGTGCCAGCTCCGGGGGGGATGGCTACACCTTC
V gene: TRBV11-2; D gene: NA; clone size: NA; J gene: TRBJ1-2; CDR3 protein: CASSALGGLGYGYTF; CDR3 DNA: TGTGCCAGCAGCGCCTTGGGCGGGTTGGGCTATGGCTACACCTTC
V gene: TRBV10-3; D gene: TRBD1; clone size: NA; J gene: TRBJ1-5; CDR3 protein: CAISEQGADQPQHF; CDR3 DNA: TGTGCCATCAGTGAACAGGGGGCAGATCAGCCCCAGCATTTT
V gene: TRBV28; D gene: NA; clone size: NA; J gene: TRBJ1-5; CDR3 protein: CASSLQGQPQHF; CDR3 DNA: TGTGCCAGCAGTCTCCAGGGGCAGCCCCAGCATTTT
V gene: TRBV29-1; D gene: TRBD1; clone size: NA; J gene: TRBJ2-7; CDR3 protein: CSAKGQGSNEQYF; CDR3 DNA: TGCAGCGCGAAGGGACAGGGTTCTAACGAGCAGTACTTC
V gene: TRBV5-4; D gene: NA; clone size: NA; J gene: TRBJ1-2; CDR3 protein: CASSLARGPNYGYTF; CDR3 DNA: TGTGCCAGCAGCTTGGCTAGGGGCCCTAACTATGGCTACACCTTC
V gene: TRBV28; D gene: NA; clone size: once; J gene: TRBJ1-5; CDR3 protein: CASMGSNQPQHF; CDR3 DNA: TGTGCCAGCATGGGTAGCAATCAGCCCCAGCATTTT
V gene: TRBV28; D gene: TRBD1; clone size: NA; J gene: TRBJ1-5; CDR3 protein: CASRKTGGAMQPQHF; CDR3 DNA: TGTGCCAGCAGAAAGACAGGGGGGGCAATGCAGCCCCAGCATTTT
V gene: TRBV23-1; D gene: NA; clone size: NA; J gene: TRBJ2-7; CDR3 protein: CARRVADLMGSYEQYF; CDR3 DNA: TGCGCCAGACGAGTGGCCGATTTAATGGGGTCCTACGAGCAGTACTTC
V gene: TRBV7-3; D gene: TRBD2; clone size: once; J gene: TRBJ2-5; CDR3 protein: CASSPGTSGAETQYF; CDR3 DNA: TGTGCCAGCAGCCCCGGGACTAGCGGGGCGGAGACCCAGTACTTC
V gene: TRBV5-5; D gene: NA; clone size: once; J gene: TRBJ1-3; CDR3 protein: CASSQTATGNTIYF; CDR3 DNA: TGTGCCAGCAGCCAGACAGCAACTGGAAACACCATATATTTT
V gene: TRBV6-1; D gene: TRBD1; clone size: NA; J gene: TRBJ1-1; CDR3 protein: CATSRTGITEAFF; CDR3 DNA: TGTGCCACGAGCAGGACAGGGATCACTGAAGCTTTCTTT
V gene: TRBV4-3; D gene: NA; clone size: NA; J gene: TRBJ1-3; CDR3 protein: CASSQEAISGNTIYF; CDR3 DNA: TGCGCCAGCAGCCAAGAAGCGATCTCTGGAAACACCATATATTTT
V gene: TRBV19; D gene: NA; clone size: NA; J gene: TRBJ1-5; CDR3 protein: CASSIPPDQPQHF; CDR3 DNA: TGTGCCAGTAGTATCCCACCCGATCAGCCCCAGCATTTT
V gene: TRBV7-2; D gene: TRBD1; clone size: NA; J gene: TRBJ1-1; CDR3 protein: CASSLQGQGASEAFF; CDR3 DNA: TGTGCCAGCAGCTTACAAGGACAGGGGGCTTCTGAAGCTTTCTTT
V gene: TRBV6-4; D gene: TRBD2; clone size: NA; J gene: TRBJ2-3; CDR3 protein: CASSVGGESDTQYF; CDR3 DNA: TGTGCCAGCAGTGTGGGGGGGGAATCAGATACGCAGTATTTT
V gene: TRBV7-9; D gene: NA; clone size: NA; J gene: TRBJ2-3; CDR3 protein: CASSFADTQYF; CDR3 DNA: TGTGCCAGCAGCTTCGCAGATACGCAGTATTTT
V gene: TRBV7-3; D gene: NA; clone size: NA; J gene: TRBJ1-2; CDR3 protein: CASSLTRESLYGYTF; CDR3 DNA: TGTGCCAGCAGCTTAACCCGGGAATCCCTCTATGGCTACACCTTC
V gene: TRBV29-1; D gene: NA; clone size: NA; J gene: TRBJ2-4; CDR3 protein: CSVEGGGRDTFSF; CDR3 DNA: TGCAGCGTTGAGGGTGGGGGACGGGACACTTTTAGCTTC
V gene: TRBV10-1; D gene: NA; clone size: NA; J gene: TRBJ2-7; CDR3 protein: CASSESGKRYEQYF; CDR3 DNA: TGCGCCAGCAGTGAGTCCGGGAAGCGCTACGAGCAGTACTTC
V gene: TRBV11-3; D gene: TRBD2; clone size: NA; J gene: TRBJ2-3; CDR3 protein: CASSQVVAGGPSDTQYF; CDR3 DNA: TGTGCCAGCAGCCAGGTCGTAGCGGGGGGGCCTTCAGATACGCAGTATTTT
V gene: TRBV28; D gene: NA; clone size: NA; J gene: TRBJ1-1; CDR3 protein: CATTGTYFAFF; CDR3 DNA: TGTGCCACTACCGGGACCTATTTCGCTTTCTTT
V gene: TRBV5-3; D gene: NA; clone size: NA; J gene: TRBJ1-5; CDR3 protein: CARSLREGNQPQHF; CDR3 DNA: TGTGCCAGAAGCTTAAGGGAAGGCAATCAGCCCCAGCATTTT
V gene: TRBV28; D gene: NA; clone size: NA; J gene: TRBJ1-4; CDR3 protein: CASSLTENEKLFF; CDR3 DNA: TGTGCCAGCAGTTTGACCGAAAATGAAAAACTGTTTTTT
V gene: TRBV12-5; D gene: NA; clone size: NA; J gene: TRBJ2-1; CDR3 protein: CASRDFSYNEQFF; CDR3 DNA: TGTGCTAGTCGGGACTTCTCCTACAATGAGCAGTTCTTC
V gene: TRBV15; D gene: NA; clone size: NA; J gene: TRBJ1-1; CDR3 protein: CATSEGGVNTEAFF; CDR3 DNA: TGTGCCACCAGCGAAGGAGGGGTGAACACTGAAGCTTTCTTT
V gene: TRBV5-4; D gene: NA; clone size: NA; J gene: TRBJ2-1; CDR3 protein: CASSLGSSYNEQFF; CDR3 DNA: TGTGCCAGCAGCTTGGGCTCCTCCTACAATGAGCAGTTCTTC
V gene: TRBV11-2; D gene: NA; clone size: NA; J gene: TRBJ2-5; CDR3 protein: CASSWERETQYF; CDR3 DNA: TGTGCCAGCAGCTGGGAACGCGAGACCCAGTACTTC
V gene: TRBV7-9; D gene: NA; clone size: NA; J gene: TRBJ1-4; CDR3 protein: CASSLGQNNEKLFF; CDR3 DNA: TGTGCCAGCAGCTTAGGACAGAATAATGAAAAACTGTTTTTT